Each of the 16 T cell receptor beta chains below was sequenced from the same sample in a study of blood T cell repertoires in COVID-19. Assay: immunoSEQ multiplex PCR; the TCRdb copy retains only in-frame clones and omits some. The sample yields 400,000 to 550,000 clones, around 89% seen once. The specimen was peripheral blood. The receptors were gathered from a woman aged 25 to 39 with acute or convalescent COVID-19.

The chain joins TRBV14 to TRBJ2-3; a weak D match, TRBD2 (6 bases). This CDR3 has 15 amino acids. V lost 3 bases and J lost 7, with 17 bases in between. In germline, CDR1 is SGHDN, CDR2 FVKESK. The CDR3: CASSQSYSGGNTQYF. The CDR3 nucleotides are TGTGCCAGCAGCCAGTCTTACTCTGGGGGGAATACGCAGTATTTT. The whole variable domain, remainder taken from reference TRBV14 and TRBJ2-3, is EAGVTQFPSHSVIEKGQTVTLRCDPISGHDNLYWYRRVMGKEIKFLLHFVKESKQDESGMPNNRFLAERTGGTYSTLKVQPAELEDSGVYFCASSQSYSGGNTQYFGPGTRLTVL.

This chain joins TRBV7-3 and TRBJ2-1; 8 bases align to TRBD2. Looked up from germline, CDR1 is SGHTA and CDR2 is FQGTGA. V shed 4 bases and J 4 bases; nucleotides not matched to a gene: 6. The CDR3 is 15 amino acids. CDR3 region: CASSYSRGAYNEQFF. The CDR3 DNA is TGTGCCAGCAGCTATTCGCGGGGGGCGTACAATGAGCAGTTCTTC. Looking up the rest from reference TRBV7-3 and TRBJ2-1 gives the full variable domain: GAGVSQTPSNKVTEKGKYVELRCDPISGHTALYWYRQSLGQGPEFLIYFQGTGAADDSGLPNDRFFAVRPEGSVSTLKIQRTERGDSAVYLCASSYSRGAYNEQFFGPGTRLTVL.

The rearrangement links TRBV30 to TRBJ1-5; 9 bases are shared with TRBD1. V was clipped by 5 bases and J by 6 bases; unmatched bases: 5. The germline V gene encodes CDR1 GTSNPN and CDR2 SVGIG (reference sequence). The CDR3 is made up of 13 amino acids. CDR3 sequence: CAWGDRAGQPQHF. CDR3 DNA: TGTGCCTGGGGGGACAGGGCTGGTCAGCCCCAGCATTTT.

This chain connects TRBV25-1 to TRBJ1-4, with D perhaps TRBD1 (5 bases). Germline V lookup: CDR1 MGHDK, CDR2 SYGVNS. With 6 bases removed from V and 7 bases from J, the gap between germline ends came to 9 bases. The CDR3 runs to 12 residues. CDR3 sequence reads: CASRSGGEKLFF. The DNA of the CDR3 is TGTGCCAGCAGATCGGGGGGTGAAAAACTGTTTTTT.

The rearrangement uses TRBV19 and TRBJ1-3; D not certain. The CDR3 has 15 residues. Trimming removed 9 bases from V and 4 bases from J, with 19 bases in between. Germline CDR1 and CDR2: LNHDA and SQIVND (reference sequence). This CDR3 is CASQDKGLPGNTIYF. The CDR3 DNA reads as TGTGCCAGCCAAGATAAAGGACTGCCCGGAAACACCATATATTTT.

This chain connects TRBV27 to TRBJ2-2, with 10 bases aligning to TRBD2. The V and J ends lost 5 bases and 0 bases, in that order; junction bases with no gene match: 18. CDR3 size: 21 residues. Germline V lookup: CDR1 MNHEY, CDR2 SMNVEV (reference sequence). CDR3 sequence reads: CASSLTPVALAGDPNTGELFF. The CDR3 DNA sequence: TGTGCCAGCAGTCTCACCCCAGTGGCCCTAGCGGGGGACCCGAACACCGGGGAGCTGTTTTTT.

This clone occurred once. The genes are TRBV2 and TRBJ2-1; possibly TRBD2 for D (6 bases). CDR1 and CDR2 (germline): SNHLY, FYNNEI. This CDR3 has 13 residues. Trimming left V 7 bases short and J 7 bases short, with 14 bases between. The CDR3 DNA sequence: TGTGCCAGCACCAAAACCGGGGGTAATGAGCAGTTCTTC. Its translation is CASTKTGGNEQFF.

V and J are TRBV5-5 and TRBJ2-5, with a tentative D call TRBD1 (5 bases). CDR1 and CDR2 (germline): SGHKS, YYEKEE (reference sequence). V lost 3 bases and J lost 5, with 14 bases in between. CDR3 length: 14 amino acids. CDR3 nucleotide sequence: TGTGCCAGCAGCTACGGACAAGGCGGTGAGACCCAGTACTTC. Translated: CASSYGQGGETQYF. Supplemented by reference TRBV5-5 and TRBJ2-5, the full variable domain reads DAGVTQSPTHLIKTRGQQVTLRCSPISGHKSVSWYQQVLGQGPQFIFQYYEKEERGRGNFPDRFSARQFPNYSSELNVNALLLGDSALYLCASSYGQGGETQYFGPGTRLLVL.

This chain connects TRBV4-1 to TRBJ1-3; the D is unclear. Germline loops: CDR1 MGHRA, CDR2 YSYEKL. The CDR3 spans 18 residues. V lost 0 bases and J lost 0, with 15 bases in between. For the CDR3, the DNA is TGCGCCAGCAGCCAAGATTTGGCAGGCACTTACTCTGGAAACACCATATATTTT. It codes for CASSQDLAGTYSGNTIYF.

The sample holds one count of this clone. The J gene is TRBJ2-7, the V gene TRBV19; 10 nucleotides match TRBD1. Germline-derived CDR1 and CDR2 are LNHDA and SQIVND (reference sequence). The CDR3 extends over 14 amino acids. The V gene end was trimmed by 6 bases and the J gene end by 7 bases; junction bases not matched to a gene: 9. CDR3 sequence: CASSIAGTGVEQYF. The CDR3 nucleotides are TGTGCCAGTAGCATCGCCGGGACAGGGGTTGAGCAGTACTTC.

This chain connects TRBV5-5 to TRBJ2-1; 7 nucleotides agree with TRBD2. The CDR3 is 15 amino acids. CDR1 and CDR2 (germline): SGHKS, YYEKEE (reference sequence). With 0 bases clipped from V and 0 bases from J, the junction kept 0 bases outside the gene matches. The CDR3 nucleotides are TGTGCCAGCAGCTTGGGACTAGCCTCCTACAATGAGCAGTTCTTC. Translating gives CASSLGLASYNEQFF.

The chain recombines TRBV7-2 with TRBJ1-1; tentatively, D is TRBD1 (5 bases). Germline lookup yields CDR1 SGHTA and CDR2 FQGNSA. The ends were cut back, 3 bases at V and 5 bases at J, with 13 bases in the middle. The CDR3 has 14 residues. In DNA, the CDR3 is TGTGCCAGCAGCTTTAACAGCCGGGGGACTGAAGCTTTCTTT. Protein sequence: CASSFNSRGTEAFF. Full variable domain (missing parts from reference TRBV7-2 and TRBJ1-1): GAGVSQSPSNKVTEKGKDVELRCDPISGHTALYWYRQSLGQGLEFLIYFQGNSAPDKSGLPSDRFSAERTGGSVSTLTIQRTQQEDSAVYLCASSFNSRGTEAFFGQGTRLTVV.

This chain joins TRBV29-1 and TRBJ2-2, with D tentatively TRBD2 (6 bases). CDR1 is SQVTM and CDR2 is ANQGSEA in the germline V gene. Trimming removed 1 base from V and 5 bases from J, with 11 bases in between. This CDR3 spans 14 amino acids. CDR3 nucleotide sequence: TGCAGCGTTGAAGGGGGAGGTCGGACCGGGGAGCTGTTTTTT. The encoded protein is CSVEGGGRTGELFF.

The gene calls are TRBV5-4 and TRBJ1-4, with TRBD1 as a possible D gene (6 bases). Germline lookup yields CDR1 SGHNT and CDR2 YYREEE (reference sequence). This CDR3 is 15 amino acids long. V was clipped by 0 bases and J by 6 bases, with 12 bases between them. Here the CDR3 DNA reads TGTGCCAGCAGCTTGGGGACAGAGTCCCATGAAAAACTGTTTTTT. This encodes CASSLGTESHEKLFF.

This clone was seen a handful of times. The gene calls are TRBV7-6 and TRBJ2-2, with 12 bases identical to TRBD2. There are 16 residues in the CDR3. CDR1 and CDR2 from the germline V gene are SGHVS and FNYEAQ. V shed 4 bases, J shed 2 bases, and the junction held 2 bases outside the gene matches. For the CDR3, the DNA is TGTGCCAGCAGCTCCGGACTAGCGGGAAACACCGGGGAGCTGTTTTTT. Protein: CASSSGLAGNTGELFF.

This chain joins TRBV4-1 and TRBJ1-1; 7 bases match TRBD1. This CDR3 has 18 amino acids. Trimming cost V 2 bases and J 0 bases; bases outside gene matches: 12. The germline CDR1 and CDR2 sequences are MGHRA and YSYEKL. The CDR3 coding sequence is TGCGCCAGCAGCCAAAACACGGGACAGATACCTTTGAACACTGAAGCTTTCTTT. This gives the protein CASSQNTGQIPLNTEAFF.